The T cell receptor beta chain described here comes from a study of regulatory T cells in long-lasting Graves disease. The wider study: Antithyroid drugs had been taken under 3 months by newly diagnosed Graves' patients.

This sample's time point: newly diagnosed GD, antithyroid drugs for less than 3 months. Generation of the TCR library employed RNA extracted from PBMCs. TCR beta libraries were built with iRepertoire HTBI primers and Arm-PCR of CDR3 regions. One entry per CDR3 protein, called by TCRdb with MiXCR from the multiplex PCR reads. The sample lists approximately 560,000 distinct CDR3 sequences; about 16% were seen once. These same data were also listed under a study on T cells in Graves' hyperthyroidism and ophthalmopathy. As reported in that work: The hyperthyroidism patients had all been newly diagnosed, and their disease duration was under 2 months. Their ages ranged from 18 to 65 years. The HTBI primer set served for first-round RT-PCR of the TCR CDR3. Ophthalmopathy and stable hyperthyroidism were separated by a 13 V-J model.

The sample in question was peripheral blood mononuclear cells (PBMCs), obtained at new diagnosis, from a patient treated with antithyroid drugs. The receptor's source is a young man with Graves disease.

This CDR3 is CSARTGYEQYF. As DNA, the CDR3 is TGCAGTGCGCGGACAGGTTACGAGCAGTACTTC. V gene TRBV20-1 combines with J gene TRBJ2-7, with 7 bases fitting TRBD1. Germline trimming cut 6 bases from V and 4 bases from J; bases unmatched to any gene: 3. This CDR3 comprises 11 residues. CDR1 and CDR2 (germline): DFQATT, SNEGSKA (reference sequence).